A single sample gave rise to the 27 T cell receptor beta chains below, sequenced in a study of graft-versus-host responses after intestinal transplantation. What these receptors recognize is not known. Method: immunoSEQ multiplex PCR; TCRdb's copy keeps in-frame clones and lacks some. Here the sample spans 41,000 or so clones, approximately 95% being singletons. This material consisted of unstimulated CD8+ T cells sorted from spleen or lymph node cells, taken before transplant. The receptors were gathered from a human donor who was the organ donor for an intestinal transplant.

The chain has TRBV2 and TRBJ1-2, with no clear D. Germline CDR1 SNHLY, CDR2 FYNNEI. The germline V and J ends were trimmed by 2 bases and 6 bases, with 10 bases remaining between them. The CDR3 extends over 13 amino acids. CDR3 DNA: TGTGCCAGCAGTGAAATCTACAATCATGGCTACACCTTC. This encodes CASSEIYNHGYTF.

The chain links TRBV4-3 to TRBJ2-3; TRBD2 matches 16 bases. This CDR3 contains 18 residues. Germline V CDR1 and CDR2: LGHNA, YSLEER. V trimming: 4 bases; J trimming: 4 bases; junction bases outside the gene matches: 8. CDR3 in amino acids: CASSPGTSGGAESDTQYF. In DNA, the CDR3 is TGCGCCAGCAGCCCTGGGACTAGCGGGGGGGCCGAATCAGATACGCAGTATTTT.

CDR3 nucleotide sequence: TGTGCCAGCAGGCTCACCTCTAGCGGGGGGGCATATGAGCAGTTCTTC. Translation: CASRLTSSGGAYEQFF. The rearrangement links TRBV7-6 to TRBJ2-1; 12 nucleotides agree with TRBD2. The CDR3 is 16 amino acids. Germline-derived CDR1 and CDR2 are SGHVS and FNYEAQ. V lost 6 bases and J lost 8; bases outside the gene matches: 11.

This clone came up once. The chain has TRBV29-1 and TRBJ2-7; either TRBD1 or TRBD2 may fit D (5 bases each). CDR1 is SQVTM and CDR2 is ANQGSEA in the germline V gene. There are 11 residues in the CDR3. Trimming removed 2 bases from V and 10 bases from J, with 12 bases in between. DNA of the CDR3: TGCAGCGTTGAATGGGCAGGGAGACAGTACTTC. Its protein is CSVEWAGRQYF.

The rearrangement links TRBV27 to TRBJ1-3, with D perhaps TRBD1 (6 bases). Germline loops: CDR1 MNHEY, CDR2 SMNVEV (reference sequence). V was trimmed by 10 bases and J by 4 bases, leaving 35 bases between them. CDR3 length: 20 residues. The CDR3 coding sequence is TGTGCCACAGAAGGGGGGCAGGGAGGTTCTTTGGAGGCGGGGGGAAACACCATATATTTT. Protein product: CATEGGQGGSLEAGGNTIYF.

The genes are TRBV11-1 and TRBJ2-7, with D possibly matching TRBD2 (5 bases). V shed 3 bases and J shed 0 bases, with 12 bases lying between them. Germline V gene data show CDR1 as SGHAT and CDR2 as FQDESV (reference sequence). CDR3 length: 15 residues. In DNA, the CDR3 is TGTGCCAGCAGCTTCGCTAGCTGGAGCTCCTACGAGCAGTACTTC. Protein product: CASSFASWSSYEQYF.

The V gene is TRBV19, the J gene TRBJ2-1; TRBD2 aligns across 10 bases. V shed 3 bases and J 1 base; nucleotides not matched to a gene: 3. Germline-derived CDR1 and CDR2 are LNHDA and SQIVND (reference sequence). The length of the CDR3 is 16 residues. CDR3 DNA sequence: TGTGCCAGTAGTATTTCTAGCGGGGGATCCTACAATGAGCAGTTCTTC. This encodes CASSISSGGSYNEQFF.

The CDR3 coding sequence is TGTGCCAGCAGCTCCCTTGCGGGGGGCCTTTACGAGCAGTACTTC. Translated, it gives CASSSLAGGLYEQYF. This chain connects TRBV7-2 to TRBJ2-7, with 8 bases aligning to TRBD2. With 4 bases clipped from V and 4 bases from J, the junction kept 9 bases outside the gene matches. This CDR3 is 15 amino acids long. CDR1 is SGHTA, CDR2 FQGNSA, per germline.

The chain joins TRBV5-5 to TRBJ2-3, with 9 bases lining up with TRBD2. The CDR3 spans 16 residues. V lost 0 bases to trimming and J lost 5 bases; unmatched junction nucleotides: 7. Germline lookup yields CDR1 SGHKS and CDR2 YYEKEE (reference sequence). The CDR3 region is CASSLVGGGALDTQYF. The CDR3 coding sequence is TGTGCCAGCAGCTTGGTCGGCGGGGGGGCTTTAGATACGCAGTATTTT.

This clone was counted once. The V and J genes are TRBV6-1 and TRBJ2-6; no definite D call. V dropped 4 bases and J dropped 0 bases, with 7 bases sitting between them. This CDR3 has 15 residues. Germline CDR1 reads MNHNS; CDR2 reads SASEGT. The CDR3 protein is CASSVAFSGANVLTF. The CDR3 DNA reads as TGTGCCAGCAGTGTAGCTTTCTCTGGGGCCAACGTCCTGACTTTC.

The CDR3 sequence: CASSPTGFYEQYF. The CDR3 region has the DNA TGTGCCAGCAGTCCGACAGGGTTCTACGAGCAGTACTTC. This rearrangement joins TRBV13 to TRBJ2-7; 7 nucleotides match TRBD1. CDR1 and CDR2 from the germline V gene are PRHDT and FYEKMQ (reference sequence). The CDR3 is 13 amino acids. With V trimmed by 6 bases and J by 3 bases, 5 bases remained unmatched.

V and J are TRBV10-2 and TRBJ1-2; D perhaps matches TRBD1 (5 bases). The V end lost 7 bases, the J end lost 4 bases, and 16 bases lay between the germline ends. CDR1 is WSHSY and CDR2 is SAAADI in the germline V gene. The CDR3 is 14 residues long. CDR3 in DNA: TGCGCCAGCAAGTCCTGGTCCAGGGCCTATGGCTACACCTTC. Translation: CASKSWSRAYGYTF.

The CDR3 region is CASQFSGANVLTF. The CDR3 bases are TGTGCCAGTCAGTTCTCTGGGGCCAACGTCCTGACTTTC. V is TRBV19 and J is TRBJ2-6; no reliable D call. Trimming shortened V by 8 bases and J by 0 bases, and 5 bases separated the two germline ends. The germline gives CDR1 LNHDA, CDR2 SQIVND (reference sequence). The CDR3 runs 13 residues.

The genes are TRBV4-2 and TRBJ2-1, with 16 positions matching TRBD2. Trimming at V came to 0 bases and at J to 9 bases, leaving 5 bases not matched to a gene. Germline assignment: CDR1 LGHNA and CDR2 YNFKEQ. This CDR3 comprises 17 residues. CDR3 bases: TGTGCCAGCAGCCAAGAGGGACTAGCGGGGGGGCCGGGTGAGCAGTTCTTC. It specifies CASSQEGLAGGPGEQFF.

CDR3 loop: CASSQDSSPDYEQYF. CDR3 sequence (DNA): TGTGCCAGCAGCCAAGATTCTTCCCCAGACTACGAGCAGTACTTC. The rearrangement uses TRBV4-2 and TRBJ2-7, with D unresolved. There are 15 residues in the CDR3. V lost 0 bases to trimming and J lost 3 bases, with 12 bases between them. From germline, CDR1 is LGHNA and CDR2 YNFKEQ.

This clone is a singleton in its sample. The gene calls are TRBV15 and TRBJ2-2; D remains ambiguous. V lost 4 bases and J 1 base, leaving 7 bases between the germline ends. The CDR3 length is 14 residues. In germline, CDR1 is LNHNV, CDR2 YYDKDF (reference sequence). Written as DNA, the CDR3 is TGTGCCACCAGCATATCGATGAACACCGGGGAGCTGTTTTTT. The encoded protein is CATSISMNTGELFF.

This chain joins TRBV6-5 and TRBJ1-1; no definite D call. Per germline, CDR1 MNHEY and CDR2 SVGAGI. Trimming shortened V by 2 bases and J by 1 base, and 5 bases separated the two germline ends. The CDR3 is 13 residues long. The chain's CDR3 is CASSYAGNTEAFF. CDR3 nucleotide sequence: TGTGCCAGCAGTTACGCAGGGAACACTGAAGCTTTCTTT.

The chain employs TRBV4-1 and TRBJ1-5; D might be TRBD1 (5 bases). V was trimmed by 4 bases and J by 5 bases, leaving 12 bases between them. CDR1 and CDR2 (germline): MGHRA, YSYEKL. This CDR3 is 14 amino acids long. CDR3 in DNA: TGCGCCAGCAGCCCTGACCAAGGGGATCAGCCCCAGCATTTT. Encoded protein: CASSPDQGDQPQHF.

The J gene is TRBJ2-3, the V gene TRBV7-8, with D perhaps given as TRBD1 or TRBD2 (5 bases each). The CDR3 has 14 residues. V shed 10 bases and J shed 0 bases, with 14 bases lying between them. CDR1 and CDR2 (germline): SGHVS, FQNEAQ. The CDR3 loop reads CAITQGASTDTQYF. As DNA, the CDR3 is TGTGCCATCACGCAGGGAGCTAGCACAGATACGCAGTATTTT. Drawing the rest from reference TRBV7-8 and TRBJ2-3, the complete variable domain is GAGVSQSPRYKVAKRGQDVALRCDPISGHVSLFWYQQALGQGPEFLTYFQNEAQLDKSGLPSDRFFAERPEGSVSTLKIQRTQQEDSAVYLCAITQGASTDTQYFGPGTRLTVL.

The chain carries TRBV5-6 and TRBJ2-1; TRBD1 or TRBD2 may be the D gene (5 bases each). Trimming took off 2 bases at V and 1 base at J, with 13 bases between the two ends. In germline, CDR1 is SGHDT, CDR2 YYEEEE. The CDR3 has 16 amino acids. The CDR3 here is CASSLEGTASYNEQFF. In DNA, the CDR3 is TGTGCCAGCAGCTTAGAAGGGACGGCGTCCTACAATGAGCAGTTCTTC.

The chain is built from TRBV6-5 and TRBJ2-7, with D possibly being TRBD1 or TRBD2 (5 bases each). Per germline, CDR1 MNHEY and CDR2 SVGAGI. The V and J ends lost 6 bases and 0 bases respectively, with 12 bases between them. The CDR3 length is 14 residues. The CDR3 nucleotides are TGTGCCAGCAGAACCGGGACCTACTCCTACGAGCAGTACTTC. The encoded protein is CASRTGTYSYEQYF.

This chain joins TRBV29-1 and TRBJ2-1; 8 nucleotides line up with TRBD2. With 1 base clipped from V and 8 bases from J, the junction kept 16 bases outside the gene matches. From germline, CDR1 is SQVTM and CDR2 ANQGSEA. The CDR3 consists of 17 residues. DNA of the CDR3: TGCAGCGTTGAAGGTCCTTCTCGGACTAGCCCGTTCTATGAGCAGTTCTTC. Encoded protein: CSVEGPSRTSPFYEQFF.

The chain uses TRBV19 and TRBJ2-5; 7 bases map to TRBD1. Germline trimming cut 7 bases from V and 5 bases from J; bases unmatched to any gene: 7. CDR3 length equals 13 residues. CDR1 and CDR2 (germline): LNHDA, SQIVND (reference sequence). In nucleotides, the CDR3 is TGTGCCAGTACCTATACAGGGGTGGAGACCCAGTACTTC. This sequence encodes CASTYTGVETQYF.

This chain uses TRBV5-6 with TRBJ1-2, with D possibly matching TRBD1 (6 bases). The V gene's germline CDR1 is SGHDT and CDR2 YYEEEE. The V end was cut by 4 bases, the J end by 3 bases, with 13 bases between. The CDR3 has 14 amino acids. The CDR3 here is CASSRRGAYYGYTF. CDR3 nucleotides: TGTGCCAGCAGCCGCCGGGGGGCCTACTATGGCTACACCTTC.

This chain joins TRBV10-1 and TRBJ1-2; 8 bases are shared with TRBD1. This CDR3 comprises 13 residues. V was clipped by 9 bases and J by 8 bases; unmatched bases: 11. CDR1 WNHNN and CDR2 SYGVQD come from the germline V gene (reference sequence). CDR3 in amino acids: CASPDRGDGGYTF. CDR3 nucleotide sequence: TGCGCCAGTCCCGACAGGGGAGATGGAGGCTACACCTTC.

The J gene is TRBJ1-2, the V gene TRBV10-1, with D unclear. CDR3 size: 17 residues. Germline loops: CDR1 WNHNN, CDR2 SYGVQD (reference sequence). Between the trimmed V and J ends, which lost 4 bases and 4 bases, there was a span of 22 bases. The CDR3 DNA is TGCGCCAGCAGTGTAATTCCAGGATCGCGAAAGACCTATGGCTACACCTTC. Protein sequence: CASSVIPGSRKTYGYTF.

The chain joins TRBV25-1 to TRBJ2-7; maybe TRBD1 (6 bases). Germline V gene lookup returns CDR1 MGHDK and CDR2 SYGVNS. This CDR3 is 12 amino acids long. V was shortened by 6 bases and J by 6 bases, with 12 bases between the two germline ends. The CDR3 region is CASSITGFEQYF. CDR3 DNA: TGTGCCAGCAGCATTACAGGGTTCGAGCAGTACTTC.